These 5 T cell receptor beta chains originate from one sample sequenced in a study of CD4 T cells in relation to SARS-CoV-2 and coronaviruses. The method was immunoSEQ multiplex PCR; TCRdb's version includes in-frame clones alone and lacks a portion of them. The sample lists fewer than 14,000 clones; 87% were seen once. Material: naive CD4+ T cells from PBMCs. Regarding subset: naive CD4+ T cells isolated by negative enrichment. The receptors were sampled from an adult with COVID-19.

The chain uses TRBV2 and TRBJ1-1; D ambiguous. The length of the CDR3 is 14 residues. The germline V and J ends were trimmed by 0 bases and 2 bases, with 7 bases remaining between them. CDR1 is SNHLY and CDR2 is FYNNEI in the germline V gene. The CDR3 region has the DNA TGTGCCAGCAGTGAAGCGCTTGCAAACACTGAAGCTTTCTTT. Protein sequence: CASSEALANTEAFF. The full variable domain, its missing parts supplied by reference TRBV2 and TRBJ1-1, is EPEVTQTPSHQVTQMGQEVILRCVPISNHLYFYWYRQILGQKVEFLVSFYNNEISEKSEIFDDQFSVERPDGSNFTLKIRSTKLEDSAMYFCASSEALANTEAFFGQGTRLTVV.

This clone was seen a handful of times. The chain couples TRBV6-1 to TRBJ1-2; TRBD1 might be the D (6 bases). V lost 3 bases, J lost 3 bases, and 14 bases lay in between. Germline V gene lookup returns CDR1 MNHNS and CDR2 SASEGT. The CDR3 runs to 15 residues. CDR3 amino acids: CASSDGGGLDYGYTF. In DNA, the CDR3 is TGTGCCAGCAGTGATGGAGGGGGATTAGACTATGGCTACACCTTC.

This chain joins TRBV5-1 and TRBJ1-2, with TRBD1 matching over 7 bases. This CDR3 comprises 13 residues. V trimming: 4 bases; J trimming: 4 bases; junction bases outside the gene matches: 4. Germline V gene data show CDR1 as SGHRS and CDR2 as YFSETQ. In DNA form, the CDR3 reads TGCGCCAGCAGCGAGGGACAGTCCTATGGCTACACCTTC. Protein sequence: CASSEGQSYGYTF.

The chain has TRBV12-1 and TRBJ1-5; TRBD1 was called by the table and not checked on the DNA. TRBV12-1 is given as a pseudogene. CDR3 length: 20 amino acids. The CDR3 DNA reads TGTGCCAGCAGCTTCCCAGACCCGACAGGGAAGAAGAGGTTGGGTCAGCCCCAGCATTTT. Encoded protein: CASSFPDPTGKKRLGQPQHF.

This chain joins TRBV6-5 and TRBJ1-1; tentative D call: TRBD1 (6 bases). This CDR3 is 12 amino acids long. V lost 7 bases and J lost 5, with 11 bases in between. From germline, CDR1 is MNHEY and CDR2 SVGAGI. Written as DNA, the CDR3 is TGTGCCAGCACCGAAAGGGGGACTGAAGCTTTCTTT. The encoded protein is CASTERGTEAFF.